These 14 T cell receptor beta chains originate from one sample sequenced in a study of blood T cell repertoires in COVID-19. Measured with immunoSEQ multiplex PCR; TCRdb has only the in-frame clones, and not every one. Here the sample spans approximately 500,000 clones, roughly nine tenths being singletons. Specimen: peripheral blood. These receptors came from a man younger than 35 with COVID-19, enrolled during active disease.

The chain combines TRBV13 with TRBJ2-3, with a possible D match to TRBD2 (5 bases). Trimming took off 0 bases at V and 6 bases at J, with 19 bases between the two ends. This CDR3 spans 17 amino acids. Germline CDR1 reads PRHDT; CDR2 reads FYEKMQ (reference sequence). The CDR3 reads CASSLGTASRILDTQYF. CDR3 in DNA: TGTGCCAGCAGCTTAGGAACCGCTAGCAGGATCTTGGATACGCAGTATTTT.

The chain uses TRBV7-9 and TRBJ2-1; no definite D call. Germline CDR1 and CDR2: SEHNR and FQNEAQ (reference sequence). V was trimmed by 5 bases and J by 7 bases, leaving 9 bases between them. The CDR3 has 12 amino acids. The DNA of the CDR3 is TGTGCCAGCAGCAGGAGCTGGAATGAGCAGTTCTTC. Translated: CASSRSWNEQFF.

J is TRBJ1-4 and V is TRBV19; 12 nucleotides align to TRBD1. The V segment lost 5 bases and the J segment 8 bases; nucleotides outside the gene matches: 6. The CDR3 is 15 amino acids. The germline CDR1 and CDR2 sequences are LNHDA and SQIVND (reference sequence). CDR3 sequence reads: CASSPTGTGGEKLFF. CDR3 bases: TGTGCCAGTAGTCCTACCGGGACAGGGGGCGAAAAACTGTTTTTT.

The chain links TRBV4-1 to TRBJ2-5; 7 nucleotides line up with TRBD1. Germline-derived CDR1 and CDR2 are MGHRA and YSYEKL. The CDR3 contains 14 residues. V lost 0 bases to trimming and J lost 5 bases; unmatched junction nucleotides: 3. CDR3 loop: CASSQDRGGETQYF. DNA of the CDR3: TGCGCCAGCAGCCAAGATCGAGGGGGCGAGACCCAGTACTTC.

The chain recombines TRBV2 with TRBJ2-1, with a weak D call TRBD1 (6 bases). Germline CDR1 reads SNHLY; CDR2 reads FYNNEI. V dropped 7 bases and J dropped 4 bases, with 11 bases sitting between them. This CDR3 has 13 amino acids. CDR3 protein: CASTTGGYNEQFF. The CDR3 DNA reads TGTGCCAGCACGACAGGCGGATACAATGAGCAGTTCTTC.

This clone is a singleton in its sample. This rearrangement joins TRBV11-3 to TRBJ2-5, with D tentatively TRBD2 (6 bases). The CDR3 consists of 17 residues. Germline V gene sequence: CDR1 SGHNT, CDR2 YENEEA. The V end was cut by 0 bases, the J end by 0 bases, with 14 bases between. CDR3 sequence reads: CASSLDLEGGHQETQYF. The CDR3, as DNA: TGTGCCAGCAGCTTAGATCTCGAGGGAGGCCACCAAGAGACCCAGTACTTC.

The chain links TRBV5-1 to TRBJ2-7; the D is unclear. CDR1 and CDR2 (germline): SGHRS, YFSETQ. V was cut by 7 bases and J by 7 bases, with 21 bases left in between. This CDR3 is built from 14 residues. The CDR3 DNA sequence: TGCGCCAGCGGAGAGGAACCCTACGCTCTGGAGCAGTACTTC. This encodes CASGEEPYALEQYF.

The chain recombines TRBV29-1 with TRBJ2-7; 9 nucleotides line up with TRBD2. Per the germline V gene, CDR1 is SQVTM and CDR2 is ANQGSEA. The CDR3 is 13 residues long. J gave up 6 bases and V 0 bases, and 3 bases lay outside the gene matches. The CDR3 sequence: CSVEDQAGGEQYF. CDR3 nucleotide sequence: TGCAGCGTTGAAGATCAAGCGGGAGGCGAGCAGTACTTC.

This rearrangement joins TRBV6-5 to TRBJ2-1, with TRBD2 matching 8 bases. Germline-derived CDR1 and CDR2 are MNHEY and SVGAGI. The ends lost 8 bases at V and 2 bases at J; junction bases unmatched: 2. The CDR3 contains 13 residues. The CDR3 coding sequence is TGTGCCAGCGTTAGCGGGACCTACAATGAGCAGTTCTTC. This encodes CASVSGTYNEQFF.

The chain is built from TRBV6-1 and TRBJ1-2; the D gene is possibly TRBD1 (6 bases). The CDR3 sequence is 15 residues long. The V end was cut by 2 bases, the J end by 0 bases, with 10 bases between. Germline V gene lookup returns CDR1 MNHNS and CDR2 SASEGT. CDR3 nucleotides: TGTGCCAGCAGTGAATTAGGGGGAGCTAACTATGGCTACACCTTC. This sequence encodes CASSELGGANYGYTF.

The V gene is TRBV18, the J gene TRBJ2-3; D gene unclear. This CDR3 has 13 residues. Per the germline V gene, CDR1 is KGHSH and CDR2 is LQKENI. The V end lost 2 bases, the J end lost 3 bases, and 6 bases lay between the germline ends. DNA for the CDR3: TGTGCCAGCTCACCAATAGTTACAGATACGCAGTATTTT. As protein: CASSPIVTDTQYF.

V gene TRBV7-9 combines with J gene TRBJ2-3, with 8 bases fitting TRBD2. CDR1 SEHNR and CDR2 FQNEAQ come from the germline V gene (reference sequence). The CDR3 is 17 residues long. Germline trimming cut 5 bases from V and 6 bases from J; bases unmatched to any gene: 16. The CDR3 protein is CASSPYPSGGRGDTQYF. CDR3 coding DNA: TGTGCCAGCAGCCCCTACCCCTCGGGGGGGCGTGGGGATACGCAGTATTTT. Complete variable domain (other parts from reference TRBV7-9 and TRBJ2-3): DTGVSQNPRHKITKRGQNVTFRCDPISEHNRLYWYRQTLGQGPEFLTYFQNEAQLEKSRLLSDRFSAERPKGSFSTLEIQRTEQGDSAMYLCASSPYPSGGRGDTQYFGPGTRLTVL.

The chain recombines TRBV12-5 with TRBJ1-5; 7 bases are shared with TRBD1. The CDR3 totals 16 residues. The germline CDR1 and CDR2 sequences are LGHNT and FRNRAP. The junction had 9 bases not matched to a gene; V was cut back by 7 bases and J by 0 bases. CDR3 protein: CASVQEGAVSNQPQHF. The CDR3 DNA sequence: TGTGCTAGTGTTCAGGAGGGGGCGGTTAGCAATCAGCCCCAGCATTTT.

This chain connects TRBV5-1 to TRBJ2-7; the D gene is possibly TRBD1 (7 bases). Germline CDR1 and CDR2: SGHRS and YFSETQ. The CDR3 extends over 15 amino acids. V lost 0 bases and J 2 bases, leaving 12 bases between the germline ends. This CDR3 reads CASSLGGTATYEQYF. The CDR3 DNA follows: TGCGCCAGCAGCTTGGGCGGGACAGCGACCTACGAGCAGTACTTC.